This TCR beta chain came from a study of cytomegalovirus exposure and HLA in healthy donors. Amplification used 60 Vbeta primers and 13 Jbeta primers. This table comes from immunoSEQ multiplex PCR, and its TCRdb copy is limited to in-frame clones, with some not included. This repertoire shows some 190,000 clones, 86% found once; its top ten account for more than 0.25%. The clonotype originates from a woman in her 30s in good health and CMV-seronegative. Sequencing was carried out using PBMCs.

The DNA for the CDR3 is TGTGCCAGCAGCCCCCAGATAGCCGACACTGAAGCTTTCTTT. This sequence encodes CASSPQIADTEAFF. This sequence joins TRBV28 and TRBJ1-1; D remains ambiguous. The germline gives CDR1 MDHEN, CDR2 SYDVKM. The CDR3 has 14 residues. V dropped 6 bases and J dropped 3 bases, with 14 bases sitting between them.